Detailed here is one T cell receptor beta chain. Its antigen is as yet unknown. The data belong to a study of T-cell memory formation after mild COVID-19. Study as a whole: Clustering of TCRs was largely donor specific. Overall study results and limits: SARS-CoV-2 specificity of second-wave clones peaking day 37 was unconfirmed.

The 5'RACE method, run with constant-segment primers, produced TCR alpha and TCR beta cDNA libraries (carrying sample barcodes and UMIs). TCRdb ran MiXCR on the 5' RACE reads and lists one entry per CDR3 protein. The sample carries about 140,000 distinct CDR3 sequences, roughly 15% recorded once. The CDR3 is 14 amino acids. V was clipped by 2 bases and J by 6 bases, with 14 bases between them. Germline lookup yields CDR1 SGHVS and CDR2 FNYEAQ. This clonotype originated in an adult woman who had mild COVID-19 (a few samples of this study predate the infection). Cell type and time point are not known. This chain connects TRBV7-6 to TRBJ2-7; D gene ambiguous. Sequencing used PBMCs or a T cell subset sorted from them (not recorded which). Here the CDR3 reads CASSLQPPPSEQYF. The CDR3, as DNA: TGTGCCAGCAGCTTACAACCTCCACCGAGCGAGCAGTACTTC.